Shown below are 20 T cell receptor beta chains from a single sample sequenced in a study of cytomegalovirus exposure and HLA in healthy donors. This table comes from immunoSEQ multiplex PCR, and its TCRdb copy is limited to in-frame clones, with some not included. The table lists about 360,000 clones, 86% of them singletons, with 0.83% in the top ten. Sequenced: PBMCs. These receptors were obtained from a woman aged 18-29 years in good health and CMV-seronegative.

The chain joins TRBV19 to TRBJ1-1; D uncertain. The V and J ends lost 6 bases and 1 base respectively, with 9 bases between them. The germline V gene encodes CDR1 LNHDA and CDR2 SQIVND (reference sequence). The CDR3 consists of 13 residues. The CDR3 sequence is CASSTMPNTEAFF. Here the CDR3 DNA reads TGTGCCAGTAGCACAATGCCGAACACTGAAGCTTTCTTT.

This clone has a count of ten or more. The chain joins TRBV6-5 to TRBJ1-5; a weak D match, TRBD1 (5 bases). The CDR3 sequence is 14 residues long. The V end was cut by 5 bases, the J end by 6 bases, with 14 bases between. Germline V gene data show CDR1 as MNHEY and CDR2 as SVGAGI. The CDR3 protein is CASSLGGELQPQHF. The CDR3 DNA follows: TGTGCCAGCAGTCTCGGGGGAGAACTTCAGCCCCAGCATTTT.

The V gene is TRBV30, the J gene TRBJ2-1, with a weak D call TRBD2 (5 bases). Germline CDR1 reads GTSNPN; CDR2 reads SVGIG (reference sequence). The length of the CDR3 is 13 residues. V was clipped by 2 bases and J by 4 bases, with 9 bases between them. The CDR3, as DNA: TGTGCCTGGAGTATGGGCGGGTACAATGAGCAGTTCTTC. It yields the protein CAWSMGGYNEQFF.

The DNA for the CDR3 is TGTGCCAGCAGCTGGGGTCCGGGGAGTGGATACGAGCAGTACTTC. It codes for CASSWGPGSGYEQYF. This rearrangement joins TRBV5-6 to TRBJ2-7, with D possibly TRBD2 on 5 matching bases. The CDR3 totals 15 residues. With 3 bases removed from V and 4 bases from J, the gap between germline ends came to 17 bases. Germline lookup yields CDR1 SGHDT and CDR2 YYEEEE.

The genes are TRBV4-1 and TRBJ2-1, with TRBD1 matching 8 bases. Germline CDR1 is MGHRA and CDR2 is YSYEKL. The CDR3 length is 14 residues. V shed 1 base, J shed 10 bases, and the junction held 6 bases outside the gene matches. The CDR3, as DNA: TGCGCCAGCAGCCAAGGACAGGGGCTCTGGGAGCAGTTCTTC. Protein sequence: CASSQGQGLWEQFF.

Many counts were recorded for this clone. The rearrangement uses TRBV11-2 and TRBJ1-1; tentatively, D is TRBD1 (6 bases). This CDR3 has 12 amino acids. Per germline, CDR1 SGHAT and CDR2 FQNNGV. V was pared by 5 bases and J by 3 bases, with 7 bases between. CDR3 in DNA: TGTGCCAGCAGCCGGACAGACACTGAAGCTTTCTTT. It encodes CASSRTDTEAFF.

The genes are TRBV11-2 and TRBJ2-3, with TRBD2 matching over 9 bases. The V segment lost 1 base and the J segment 4 bases; nucleotides outside the gene matches: 9. CDR1 is SGHAT and CDR2 is FQNNGV in the germline V gene. The CDR3 loop spans 17 amino acids. Written as DNA, the CDR3 is TGTGCCAGCAGCTTAGTGCCCAGCGGGGGGTTTGCAGATACGCAGTATTTT. Protein product: CASSLVPSGGFADTQYF. Together with reference TRBV11-2 and TRBJ2-3, the CDR3 gives the full variable domain: EAGVAQSPRYKIIEKRQSVAFWCNPISGHATLYWYQQILGQGPKLLIQFQNNGVVDDSQLPKDRFSAERLKGVDSTLKIQPAKLEDSAVYLCASSLVPSGGFADTQYFGPGTRLTVL.

The chain recombines TRBV7-8 with TRBJ2-5; TRBD2 matches at 13 bases. The CDR3 extends over 17 amino acids. CDR1 SGHVS and CDR2 FQNEAQ come from the germline V gene. V lost 3 bases and J lost 2; bases outside the gene matches: 6. CDR3 sequence (DNA): TGTGCCAGCAGCTTCGGACTAGCGGGGGCCACACAAGAGACCCAGTACTTC. Residues: CASSFGLAGATQETQYF.

The chain recombines TRBV2 with TRBJ2-4; 7 bases match TRBD1. V lost 6 bases to trimming and J lost 5 bases; unmatched junction nucleotides: 4. This CDR3 is built from 13 residues. Germline V gene data show CDR1 as SNHLY and CDR2 as FYNNEI. The CDR3 region is CASSLDRENIQYF. In nucleotides, the CDR3 is TGTGCCAGCAGCCTCGACAGGGAAAACATTCAGTACTTC. Looking up the rest from reference TRBV2 and TRBJ2-4 gives the full variable domain: EPEVTQTPSHQVTQMGQEVILRCVPISNHLYFYWYRQILGQKVEFLVSFYNNEISEKSEIFDDQFSVERPDGSNFTLKIRSTKLEDSAMYFCASSLDRENIQYFGAGTRLSVL.

The chain employs TRBV5-6 and TRBJ2-7, with TRBD2 matching over 12 bases. CDR3 length: 15 amino acids. The ends lost 0 bases at V and 6 bases at J; junction bases unmatched: 4. CDR1 SGHDT and CDR2 YYEEEE come from the germline V gene. Written as DNA, the CDR3 is TGTGCCAGCAGCTTGGTCGGGACTAGCGGGCGCGAGCAGTACTTC. Translation gives CASSLVGTSGREQYF.

V usage is TRBV5-1 and J usage is TRBJ2-3, with 13 bases fitting TRBD2. The germline gives CDR1 SGHRS, CDR2 YFSETQ. Losses at the gene ends were 2 bases for V and 3 bases for J; bases not matched to a gene: 3. The CDR3 has 16 amino acids. The CDR3 sequence: CASSLLAGGLTDTQYF. The CDR3 bases are TGCGCCAGCAGCTTACTAGCGGGGGGGCTGACAGATACGCAGTATTTT.

The V call is TRBV7-3, the J call TRBJ2-3; 10 bases map to TRBD2. The CDR3 covers 18 residues. Trimming removed 4 bases from V and 4 bases from J; junction bases left unmatched: 14. Germline V gene sequence: CDR1 SGHTA, CDR2 FQGTGA. As DNA, the CDR3 is TGTGCCAGCAGCTCGAAGAGGGCTAGCGGGAGATGGGCAGATACGCAGTATTTT. Its translation: CASSSKRASGRWADTQYF.

V and J are TRBV4-1 and TRBJ2-5; TRBD2 aligns across 7 bases. Looked up from germline, CDR1 is MGHRA and CDR2 is YSYEKL. The ends lost 1 base at V and 5 bases at J; junction bases unmatched: 4. The CDR3 contains 14 residues. As DNA, the CDR3 is TGCGCCAGCAGCCAAGGGACTAGTGGGGAGACCCAGTACTTC. Its translation: CASSQGTSGETQYF.

The chain uses TRBV4-2 and TRBJ2-4; TRBD2 matches at 7 bases. The CDR3 is made up of 16 amino acids. From germline, CDR1 is LGHNA and CDR2 YNFKEQ. V gave up 0 bases and J gave up 15 bases; unmatched junction bases: 17. For the CDR3, the DNA is TGTGCCAGCAGCCAAGATCCTAGCGGTCCTACCACGGCTCTGTACTTC. Amino acid sequence: CASSQDPSGPTTALYF.

The chain is built from TRBV7-6 and TRBJ2-7; no reliable D call. V lost 1 base and J lost 3, with 7 bases in between. Germline CDR1 reads SGHVS; CDR2 reads FNYEAQ. CDR3 length: 13 amino acids. CDR3 sequence: CASSLGANYEQYF. The CDR3 region has the DNA TGTGCCAGCAGCTTAGGTGCTAACTACGAGCAGTACTTC.

This sequence joins TRBV14 and TRBJ1-1; D is perhaps TRBD1 (5 bases). This CDR3 region has 13 residues. CDR1 and CDR2 (germline): SGHDN, FVKESK. V was shortened by 3 bases and J by 3 bases, with 8 bases between the two germline ends. CDR3 protein: CASSQQTDTEAFF. The CDR3 DNA follows: TGTGCCAGCAGCCAGCAGACAGACACTGAAGCTTTCTTT.

The rearrangement joins TRBV4-1 to TRBJ2-5; 7 bases line up with TRBD2. CDR3 length: 15 residues. Per germline, CDR1 MGHRA and CDR2 YSYEKL. V lost 1 base and J lost 1; bases outside the gene matches: 3. CDR3 in DNA: TGCGCCAGCAGCCAAGTGGGGGGGTCCCAAGAGACCCAGTACTTC. This encodes CASSQVGGSQETQYF.

The chain carries TRBV5-1 and TRBJ1-2; 7 nucleotides align to TRBD1. The CDR3 has 13 amino acids. Germline V gene sequence: CDR1 SGHRS, CDR2 YFSETQ. V shed 4 bases, J shed 7 bases, and the junction held 7 bases outside the gene matches. CDR3 sequence reads: CASSPETGSGYTF. The CDR3 DNA reads as TGCGCCAGCAGCCCCGAGACAGGGAGTGGCTACACCTTC.

This chain's CDR3 is CASSQATGGSYNSPLHF. CDR3 sequence (DNA): TGCGCCAGCAGCCAAGCAACAGGGGGGTCCTATAATTCACCCCTCCACTTT. The chain couples TRBV4-1 to TRBJ1-6; TRBD1 matches at 8 bases. CDR1 and CDR2 (germline): MGHRA, YSYEKL. The CDR3 sequence is 17 residues long. The V segment lost 1 base and the J segment 1 base; nucleotides outside the gene matches: 3.

The chain links TRBV5-1 to TRBJ1-1, with a possible D match to TRBD1 (5 bases). V was clipped by 1 base and J by 3 bases, with 16 bases between them. Germline loops: CDR1 SGHRS, CDR2 YFSETQ. The CDR3 sequence is 16 residues long. CDR3: CASSLPLEGLDTEAFF. CDR3 bases: TGCGCCAGCAGCTTGCCCTTGGAGGGGCTCGACACTGAAGCTTTCTTT.